Below, 21 T cell receptor beta chains from the same sample are listed, as sequenced in a study of blood T cell repertoires in COVID-19. Sequenced by immunoSEQ multiplex PCR; TCRdb stores in-frame clones only, minus some. The sample records about 50,000 clones, 88% being singletons. The sample taken for sequencing was peripheral blood. The origin of the receptors is a man between 50 and 59 years old with active COVID-19.

The chain carries TRBV6-1 and TRBJ1-2; 10 bases are shared with TRBD1. Germline assignment: CDR1 MNHNS and CDR2 SASEGT. The trim removed 2 bases at V and 6 bases at J, leaving 3 bases unmatched. This CDR3 comprises 14 residues. The CDR3 loop is CASSEWGTGDGYTF. In DNA, the CDR3 is TGTGCCAGCAGTGAATGGGGGACAGGGGATGGCTACACCTTC.

The V gene is TRBV5-1, the J gene TRBJ1-5; a weak D match, TRBD1 (6 bases). Looked up from germline, CDR1 is SGHRS and CDR2 is YFSETQ. V was shortened by 4 bases and J by 6 bases, with 11 bases between the two germline ends. The CDR3 length is 13 residues. The CDR3 reads CASSPGVGQPQHF. As DNA, the CDR3 is TGCGCCAGCAGCCCAGGGGTTGGTCAGCCCCAGCATTTT.

The count of this clone is one. J is TRBJ2-7 and V is TRBV5-5, with 11 bases lining up with TRBD1. Trimming took 4 bases from V and 4 from J; bases not matched to a gene: 7. This CDR3 is built from 15 residues. Germline V lookup: CDR1 SGHKS, CDR2 YYEKEE (reference sequence). CDR3 amino acids: CASSDRWDRGYEQYF. DNA of the CDR3: TGTGCCAGCAGCGATCGGTGGGACAGGGGGTACGAGCAGTACTTC.

The chain uses TRBV11-2 and TRBJ2-3; tentatively, D is TRBD1 (6 bases). V lost 1 base to trimming and J lost 1 base, with 21 bases between them. Germline CDR1 is SGHAT and CDR2 is FQNNGV. The CDR3 runs to 19 residues. The CDR3 reads CASSLVKWPWTEGTDTQYF. The DNA of the CDR3 is TGTGCCAGCAGCTTAGTAAAGTGGCCCTGGACAGAGGGCACAGATACGCAGTATTTT.

The V and J genes are TRBV24-1 and TRBJ1-1, with 7 bases that match TRBD1. The CDR3 consists of 13 residues. Germline-derived CDR1 and CDR2 are KGHDR and SFDVKD. The J segment lost 7 bases and the V segment lost 4 bases, leaving 5 bases of the junction unmatched. DNA for the CDR3: TGTGCCACCAGTGACCAGGGGGGACTTGAAGCTTTCTTT. This gives the protein CATSDQGGLEAFF.

The chain carries TRBV7-8 and TRBJ2-3; the match to TRBD2 covers 7 bases. Germline V lookup: CDR1 SGHVS, CDR2 FQNEAQ. J was trimmed by 1 base and V by 6 bases; bases with no gene match: 10. The CDR3 length is 16 residues. In nucleotides, the CDR3 is TGTGCCAGCAGTACTCGGCGGGGAGGGGGCACAGATACGCAGTATTTT. It specifies CASSTRRGGGTDTQYF.

In its sample, this clone was seen a few times. The chain has TRBV7-7 and TRBJ2-2; the D gene is possibly TRBD2 (5 bases). The V end lost 6 bases, the J end lost 0 bases, and 8 bases lay between the germline ends. Germline V CDR1 and CDR2: SSHAT, FNYEAQ (reference sequence). The CDR3 totals 14 residues. The CDR3 coding sequence is TGTGCCAGCAGGAGGGCCGCGAACACCGGGGAGCTGTTTTTT. Protein product: CASRRAANTGELFF. The full variable domain, rest sourced from reference TRBV7-7 and TRBJ2-2, is GAGVSQSPRYKVTKRGQDVTLRCDPISSHATLYWYQQALGQGPEFLTYFNYEAQPDKSGLPSDRFSAERPEGSISTLTIQRTEQRDSAMYRCASRRAANTGELFFGEGSRLTVL.

This clone was counted between two and nine times. The chain links TRBV7-6 to TRBJ2-1; D may be TRBD2 (5 bases). The germline V gene encodes CDR1 SGHVS and CDR2 FNYEAQ. Trimming pared 2 bases from V and 7 bases from J, leaving 15 bases between. The CDR3 has 15 amino acids. CDR3 sequence: CASSLPALRGNEQFF. The CDR3 DNA is TGTGCCAGCAGCTTACCTGCCCTCCGAGGGAATGAGCAGTTCTTC.

This chain uses TRBV6-5 with TRBJ1-2; 9 bases are shared with TRBD1. Germline CDR1 is MNHEY and CDR2 is SVGAGI. J lost 8 bases, V lost 2 bases, and 6 bases had no gene match. This CDR3 is 14 amino acids long. The CDR3 nucleotides read TGTGCCAGCAGTTACGTACAGGGGGCGCGGGGCTACACCTTC. Its protein product is CASSYVQGARGYTF.

This chain uses TRBV6-5 with TRBJ2-3; 11 nucleotides line up with TRBD2. This CDR3 has 16 amino acids. J gave up 0 bases and V 2 bases, and 1 base lay outside the gene matches. Germline CDR1 reads MNHEY; CDR2 reads SVGAGI. The CDR3 is CASSYRLAGSTDTQYF. In nucleotides, the CDR3 is TGTGCCAGCAGTTACCGACTAGCGGGGAGCACAGATACGCAGTATTTT.

This clone appeared a single time. The rearrangement joins TRBV7-9 to TRBJ2-3; TRBD1 agrees at 7 bases. The germline V gene encodes CDR1 SEHNR and CDR2 FQNEAQ (reference sequence). This CDR3 contains 15 residues. V lost 7 bases to trimming and J lost 2 bases; unmatched junction nucleotides: 9. The CDR3 DNA reads as TGTGCCAGCATTTCCGGACAGGACGCCACAGATACGCAGTATTTT. Translation: CASISGQDATDTQYF.

This chain connects TRBV7-6 to TRBJ1-5; 10 positions agree with TRBD1. The CDR3 has 18 residues. CDR1 is SGHVS and CDR2 is FNYEAQ in the germline V gene. V was clipped by 5 bases and J by 0 bases; unmatched bases: 10. CDR3 in amino acids: CASSHDRGLGYSNQPQHF. The CDR3 DNA follows: TGTGCCAGCAGCCATGACAGGGGGCTAGGGTATAGCAATCAGCCCCAGCATTTT.

DNA for the CDR3: TGTGCCAGCAGGGGGGACAGCTACTATGGCTACACCTTC. It codes for CASRGDSYYGYTF. This chain joins TRBV2 and TRBJ1-2, with 7 bases that match TRBD1. Trimming removed 6 bases from V and 3 bases from J; junction bases left unmatched: 4. Germline CDR1 SNHLY, CDR2 FYNNEI. This CDR3 spans 13 amino acids.

The rearrangement joins TRBV3-1 (or the pseudogene TRBV3-2) to TRBJ1-5, with 7 nucleotides matching TRBD1. Losses at the gene ends were 2 bases for V and 0 bases for J; bases not matched to a gene: 4. The CDR3 runs to 16 residues. The germline CDR1 and CDR2 sequences are LGHDT and YNNKEL (reference sequence). The CDR3 region has the DNA TGTGCCAGCAGCCAATCCGGGACAGCTAGCAATCAGCCCCAGCATTTT. Protein: CASSQSGTASNQPQHF.

The chain recombines TRBV29-1 with TRBJ2-2; D not resolved. Trimming shortened V by 2 bases and J by 3 bases, and 7 bases separated the two germline ends. The CDR3 loop spans 13 amino acids. Germline lookup yields CDR1 SQVTM and CDR2 ANQGSEA. This CDR3 is CSVERSDTGELFF. The CDR3 nucleotides are TGCAGCGTTGAAAGGAGTGACACCGGGGAGCTGTTTTTT.

V is TRBV19 and J is TRBJ1-6; a weak D match, TRBD1 (6 bases). Trimming pared 3 bases from V and 6 bases from J, leaving 12 bases between. In germline, CDR1 is LNHDA, CDR2 SQIVND (reference sequence). The CDR3 contains 15 residues. The CDR3 DNA follows: TGTGCCAGTAGTATCATAAGGGGGACTAATTCACCCCTCCACTTT. Translated: CASSIIRGTNSPLHF.

The V call is TRBV6-5, the J call TRBJ2-7, with 7 positions matching TRBD2. This CDR3 has 13 residues. Trimming at V came to 5 bases and at J to 3 bases, leaving 4 bases not matched to a gene. In germline, CDR1 is MNHEY, CDR2 SVGAGI. CDR3: CASSLGRGYEQYF. For the CDR3, the DNA is TGTGCCAGCAGTCTTGGGAGGGGCTACGAGCAGTACTTC.

This chain joins TRBV6-5 and TRBJ2-7; possible D gene TRBD2, 5 bases. Trimming took 11 bases from V and 5 from J, leaving 13 bases between them. CDR1 and CDR2 (germline): MNHEY, SVGAGI. The CDR3 is 11 residues long. CDR3 residues: CAEGGSHEQYF. The CDR3, as DNA: TGTGCCGAGGGCGGCAGTCACGAGCAGTACTTC.

This chain connects TRBV24-1 to TRBJ2-1, with a possible D match to TRBD1 (7 bases). V was clipped by 2 bases and J by 0 bases, with 13 bases between them. The germline V gene has CDR1 KGHDR and CDR2 SFDVKD. This CDR3 is built from 17 residues. The CDR3 reads CATSDSKQGGSYNEQFF. Written as DNA, the CDR3 is TGTGCCACCAGTGATTCGAAGCAGGGGGGCTCCTACAATGAGCAGTTCTTC.

The chain uses TRBV19 and TRBJ1-4; 9 nucleotides agree with TRBD1. CDR1 and CDR2 from the germline V gene are LNHDA and SQIVND (reference sequence). Germline trimming cut 5 bases from V and 7 bases from J; bases unmatched to any gene: 5. The CDR3 has 14 amino acids. CDR3 protein: CASSATGGVEKLFF. CDR3 coding DNA: TGTGCCAGTAGTGCCACAGGGGGCGTTGAAAAACTGTTTTTT.

The J gene is TRBJ2-5, the V gene TRBV7-9; D remains ambiguous. The CDR3 is made up of 13 amino acids. Trimming pared 3 bases from V and 2 bases from J, leaving 7 bases between. Germline values: CDR1 SEHNR, CDR2 FQNEAQ (reference sequence). The CDR3 is CASSFTTQETQYF. CDR3 nucleotides: TGTGCCAGCAGCTTCACTACTCAAGAGACCCAGTACTTC.